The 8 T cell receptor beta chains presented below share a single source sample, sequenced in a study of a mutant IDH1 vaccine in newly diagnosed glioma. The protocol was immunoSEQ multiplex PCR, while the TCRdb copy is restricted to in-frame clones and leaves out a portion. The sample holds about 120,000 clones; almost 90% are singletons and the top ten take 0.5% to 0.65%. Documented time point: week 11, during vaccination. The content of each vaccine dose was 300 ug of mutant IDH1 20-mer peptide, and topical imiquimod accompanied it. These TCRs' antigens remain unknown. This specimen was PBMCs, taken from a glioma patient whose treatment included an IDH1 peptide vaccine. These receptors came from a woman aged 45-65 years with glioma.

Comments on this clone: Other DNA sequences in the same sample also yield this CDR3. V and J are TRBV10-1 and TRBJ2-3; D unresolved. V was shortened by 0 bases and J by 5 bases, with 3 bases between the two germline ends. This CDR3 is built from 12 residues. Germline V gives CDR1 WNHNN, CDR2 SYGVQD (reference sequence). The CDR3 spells CASSESKDTQYF. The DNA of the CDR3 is TGCGCCAGCAGTGAGTCGAAAGATACGCAGTATTTT.

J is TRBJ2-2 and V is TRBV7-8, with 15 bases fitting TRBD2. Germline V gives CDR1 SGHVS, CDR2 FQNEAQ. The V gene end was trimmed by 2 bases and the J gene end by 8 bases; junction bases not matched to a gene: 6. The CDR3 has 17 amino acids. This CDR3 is CASSLRTSGRAPGELFF. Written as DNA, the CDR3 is TGTGCCAGCAGCTTAAGGACTAGCGGGAGGGCCCCAGGGGAGCTGTTTTTT.

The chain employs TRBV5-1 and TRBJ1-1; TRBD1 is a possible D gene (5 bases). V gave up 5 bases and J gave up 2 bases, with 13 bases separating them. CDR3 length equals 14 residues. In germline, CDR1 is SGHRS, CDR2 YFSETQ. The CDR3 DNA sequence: TGCGCCAGCAGGAGGGACGGATACAACACTGAAGCTTTCTTT. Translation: CASRRDGYNTEAFF.

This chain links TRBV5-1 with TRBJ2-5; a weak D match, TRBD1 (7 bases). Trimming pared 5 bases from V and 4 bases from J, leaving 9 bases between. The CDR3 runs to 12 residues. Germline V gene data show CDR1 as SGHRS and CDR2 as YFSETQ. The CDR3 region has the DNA TGCGCCAGCAGGCGGGACAGAGAGACCCAGTACTTC. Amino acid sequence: CASRRDRETQYF. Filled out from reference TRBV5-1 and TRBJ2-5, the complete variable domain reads KAGVTQTPRYLIKTRGQQVTLSCSPISGHRSVSWYQQTPGQGLQFLFEYFSETQRNKGNFPGRFSGRQFSNSRSEMNVSTLELGDSALYLCASRRDRETQYFGPGTRLLVL.

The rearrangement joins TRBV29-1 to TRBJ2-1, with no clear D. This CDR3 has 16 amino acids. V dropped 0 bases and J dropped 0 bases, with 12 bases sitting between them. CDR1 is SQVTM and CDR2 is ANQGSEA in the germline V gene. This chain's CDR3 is CSVEDPVSSSYNEQFF. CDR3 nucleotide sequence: TGCAGCGTTGAAGATCCGGTCTCGAGCTCCTACAATGAGCAGTTCTTC.

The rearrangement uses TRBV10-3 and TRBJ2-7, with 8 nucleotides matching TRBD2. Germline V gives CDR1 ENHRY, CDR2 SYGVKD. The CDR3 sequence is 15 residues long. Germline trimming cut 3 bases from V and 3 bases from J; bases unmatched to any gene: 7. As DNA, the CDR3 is TGTGCCATCAGTGACACAACGGGGGGGATCTACGAGCAGTACTTC. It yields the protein CAISDTTGGIYEQYF.

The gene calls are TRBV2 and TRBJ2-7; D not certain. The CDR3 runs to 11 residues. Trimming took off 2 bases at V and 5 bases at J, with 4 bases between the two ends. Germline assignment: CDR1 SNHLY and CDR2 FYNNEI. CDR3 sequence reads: CASSENDEQYF. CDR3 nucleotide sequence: TGTGCCAGCAGTGAAAACGACGAGCAGTACTTC.

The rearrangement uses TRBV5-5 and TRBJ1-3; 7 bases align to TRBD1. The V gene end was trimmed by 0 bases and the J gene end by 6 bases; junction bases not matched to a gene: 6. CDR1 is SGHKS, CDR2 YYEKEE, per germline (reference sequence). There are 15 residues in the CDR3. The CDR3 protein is CASSLAGTAVNTIYF. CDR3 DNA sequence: TGTGCCAGCAGCTTGGCCGGGACAGCAGTAAACACCATATATTTT.